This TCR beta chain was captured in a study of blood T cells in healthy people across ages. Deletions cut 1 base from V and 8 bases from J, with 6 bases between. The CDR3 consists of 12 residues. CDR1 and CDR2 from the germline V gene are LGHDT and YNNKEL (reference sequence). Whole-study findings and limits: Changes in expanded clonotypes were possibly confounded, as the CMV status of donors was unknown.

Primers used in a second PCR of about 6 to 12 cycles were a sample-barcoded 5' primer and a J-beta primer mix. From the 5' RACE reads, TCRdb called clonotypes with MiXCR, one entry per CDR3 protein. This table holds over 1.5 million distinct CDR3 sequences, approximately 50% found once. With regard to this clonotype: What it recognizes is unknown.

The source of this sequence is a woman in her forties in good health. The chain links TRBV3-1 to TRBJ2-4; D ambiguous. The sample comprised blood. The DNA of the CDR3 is TGTGCCAGCAGCCAAGGACGGTACATTCAGTACTTC. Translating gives CASSQGRYIQYF.